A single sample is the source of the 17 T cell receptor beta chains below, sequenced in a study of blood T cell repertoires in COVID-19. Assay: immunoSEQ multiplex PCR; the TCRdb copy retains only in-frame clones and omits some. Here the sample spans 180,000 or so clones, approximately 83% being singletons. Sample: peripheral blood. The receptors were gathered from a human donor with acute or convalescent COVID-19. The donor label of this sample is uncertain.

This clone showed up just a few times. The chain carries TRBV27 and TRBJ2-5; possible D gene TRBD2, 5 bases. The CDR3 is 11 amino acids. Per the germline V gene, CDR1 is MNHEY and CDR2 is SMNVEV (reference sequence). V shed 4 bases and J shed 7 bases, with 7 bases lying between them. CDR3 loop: CASSSRGTQYF. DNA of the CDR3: TGTGCCAGCAGTTCCCGGGGGACCCAGTACTTC.

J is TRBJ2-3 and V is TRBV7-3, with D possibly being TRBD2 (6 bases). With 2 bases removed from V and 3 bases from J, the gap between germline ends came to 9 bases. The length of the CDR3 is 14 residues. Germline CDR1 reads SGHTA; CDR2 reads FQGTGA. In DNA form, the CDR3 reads TGTGCCAGCAGCTTAGGGGGGAGAACAGATACGCAGTATTTT. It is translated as CASSLGGRTDTQYF.

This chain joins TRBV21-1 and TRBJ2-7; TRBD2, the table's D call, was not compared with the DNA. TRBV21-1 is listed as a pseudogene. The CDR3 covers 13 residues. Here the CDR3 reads CASRQAGPYEQYF. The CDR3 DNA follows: TGTGCCAGCAGGCAAGCGGGCCCCTACGAGCAGTACTTC.

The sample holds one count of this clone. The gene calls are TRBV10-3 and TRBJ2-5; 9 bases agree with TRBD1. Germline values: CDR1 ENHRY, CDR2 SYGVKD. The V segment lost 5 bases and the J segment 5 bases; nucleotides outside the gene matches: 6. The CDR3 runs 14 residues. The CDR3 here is CAISLRGQGETQYF. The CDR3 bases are TGTGCCATCAGTCTCCGAGGACAGGGGGAGACCCAGTACTTC.

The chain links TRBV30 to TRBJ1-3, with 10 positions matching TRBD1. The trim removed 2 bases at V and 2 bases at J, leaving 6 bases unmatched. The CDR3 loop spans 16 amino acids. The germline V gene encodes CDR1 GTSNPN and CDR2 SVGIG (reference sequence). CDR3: CAWSYGTGATGNTIYF. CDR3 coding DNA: TGTGCCTGGAGTTACGGGACAGGGGCTACTGGAAACACCATATATTTT.

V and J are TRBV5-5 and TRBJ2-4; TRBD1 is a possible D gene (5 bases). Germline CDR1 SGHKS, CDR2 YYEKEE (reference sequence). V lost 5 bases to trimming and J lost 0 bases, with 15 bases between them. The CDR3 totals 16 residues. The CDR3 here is CASSETASLAKNIQYF. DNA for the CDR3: TGTGCCAGCAGTGAGACAGCCTCACTAGCCAAAAACATTCAGTACTTC. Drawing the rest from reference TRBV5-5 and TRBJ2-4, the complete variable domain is DAGVTQSPTHLIKTRGQQVTLRCSPISGHKSVSWYQQVLGQGPQFIFQYYEKEERGRGNFPDRFSARQFPNYSSELNVNALLLGDSALYLCASSETASLAKNIQYFGAGTRLSVL.

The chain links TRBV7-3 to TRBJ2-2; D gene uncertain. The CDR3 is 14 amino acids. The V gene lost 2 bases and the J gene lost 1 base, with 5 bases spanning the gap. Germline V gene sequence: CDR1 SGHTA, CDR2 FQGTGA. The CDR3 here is CASSLSGNTGELFF. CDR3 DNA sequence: TGTGCCAGCAGCTTATCAGGGAACACCGGGGAGCTGTTTTTT.

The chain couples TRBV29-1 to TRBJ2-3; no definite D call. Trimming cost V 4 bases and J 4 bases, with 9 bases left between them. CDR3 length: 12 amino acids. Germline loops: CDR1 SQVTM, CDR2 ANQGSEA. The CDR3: CSVVAVSDTQYF. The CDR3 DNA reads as TGCAGCGTTGTTGCAGTCTCAGATACGCAGTATTTT.

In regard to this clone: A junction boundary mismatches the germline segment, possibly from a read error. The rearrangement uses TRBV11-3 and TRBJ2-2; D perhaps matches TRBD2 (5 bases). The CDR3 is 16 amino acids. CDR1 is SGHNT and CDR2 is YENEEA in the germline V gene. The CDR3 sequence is CASSQNRASNTGELFF. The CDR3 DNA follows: TGTGCCAGCAGCCAAAATCGGGCGTCGAACACCGGGGAACTGTTTTTT.

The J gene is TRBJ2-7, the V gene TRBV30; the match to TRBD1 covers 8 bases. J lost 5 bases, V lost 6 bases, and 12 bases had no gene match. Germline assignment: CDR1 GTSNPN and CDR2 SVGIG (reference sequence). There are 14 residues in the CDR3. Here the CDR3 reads CACPRWAGGDEQYF. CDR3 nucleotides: TGTGCCTGCCCAAGGTGGGCAGGGGGCGACGAGCAGTACTTC.

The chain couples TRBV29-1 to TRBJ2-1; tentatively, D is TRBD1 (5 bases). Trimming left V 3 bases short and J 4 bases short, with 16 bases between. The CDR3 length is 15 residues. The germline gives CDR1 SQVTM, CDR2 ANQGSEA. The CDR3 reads CSVDSPGSVYNEQFF. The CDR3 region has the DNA TGCAGCGTTGATTCCCCAGGGTCGGTGTACAATGAGCAGTTCTTC.

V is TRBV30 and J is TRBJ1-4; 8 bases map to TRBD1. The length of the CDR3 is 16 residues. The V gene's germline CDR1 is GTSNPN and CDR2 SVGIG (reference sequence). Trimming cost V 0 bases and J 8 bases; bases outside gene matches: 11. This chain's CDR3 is CAWSVGGQGAREKLFF. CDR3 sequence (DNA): TGTGCCTGGAGTGTTGGTGGGCAGGGGGCTAGAGAAAAACTGTTTTTT.

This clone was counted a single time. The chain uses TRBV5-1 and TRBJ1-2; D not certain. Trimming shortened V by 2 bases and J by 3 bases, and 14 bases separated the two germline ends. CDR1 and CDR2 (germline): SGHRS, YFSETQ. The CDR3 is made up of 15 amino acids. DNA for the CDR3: TGCGCCAGCAGCTTACGGCCCGCGGTGGACTATGGCTACACCTTC. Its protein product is CASSLRPAVDYGYTF.

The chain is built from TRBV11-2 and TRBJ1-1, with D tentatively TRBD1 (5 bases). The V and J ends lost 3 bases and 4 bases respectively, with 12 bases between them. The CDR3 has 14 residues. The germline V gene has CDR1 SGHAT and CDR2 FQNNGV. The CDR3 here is CASSLGGLVTEAFF. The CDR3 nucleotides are TGTGCCAGCAGCTTGGGGGGTTTGGTCACTGAAGCTTTCTTT.

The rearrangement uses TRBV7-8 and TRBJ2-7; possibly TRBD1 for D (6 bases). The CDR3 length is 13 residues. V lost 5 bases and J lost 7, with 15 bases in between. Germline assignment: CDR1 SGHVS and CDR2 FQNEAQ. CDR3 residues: CASSNDRWGEQYF. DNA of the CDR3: TGTGCCAGCAGCAACGACAGGTGGGGGGAGCAGTACTTC.

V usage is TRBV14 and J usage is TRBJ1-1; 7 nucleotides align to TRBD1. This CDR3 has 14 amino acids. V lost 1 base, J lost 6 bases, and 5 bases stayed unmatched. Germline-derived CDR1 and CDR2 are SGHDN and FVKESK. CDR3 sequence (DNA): TGTGCCAGCAGCCAAGCCCGACAGGGATCTGAAGCTTTCTTT. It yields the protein CASSQARQGSEAFF.

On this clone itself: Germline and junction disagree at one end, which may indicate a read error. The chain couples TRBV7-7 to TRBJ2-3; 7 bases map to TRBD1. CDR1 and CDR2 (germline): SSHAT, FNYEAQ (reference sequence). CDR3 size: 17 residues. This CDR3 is CASSLPNTGVCTDTQYF. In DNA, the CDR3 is TGTGCTAGCAGCTTACCCAACACAGGGGTTTGCACAGATACGCAGTATTTT.